This TCR beta chain was sequenced in a study of blood T cell repertoires in COVID-19. Across the whole study: Collection of acute and convalescent COVID-19 samples took place in the United States, Italy and Spain.

Sequencing was performed with immunoSEQ multiplex PCR; in TCRdb, only in-frame clones are kept and a portion is missing. The sample includes about 270,000 clones, approximately 90% of them seen just once. The sequence was obtained from a man aged 40-55 years who had been exposed to COVID-19. Sequenced input: PBMCs or T cells enriched from blood (not recorded which).

CDR3 sequence: CASSEALRGYGYTF. CDR3 coding DNA: TGTGCCAGCAGTGAAGCGCTTCGCGGGTATGGCTACACCTTC. The V and J genes are TRBV6-1 and TRBJ1-2; no clear D. The length of the CDR3 is 14 residues. Deletions cut 0 bases from V and 5 bases from J, with 10 bases between. Germline CDR1 and CDR2: MNHNS and SASEGT.